What follows describes a single T cell receptor beta chain. Clones were read by immunoSEQ multiplex PCR, and TCRdb kept only the in-frame ones, dropping some. The table lists roughly 79,000 clones, around 90% of them singletons, with approximately 4.3% in the top ten. Trimming stripped 0 bases from V and 0 bases from J, with 11 bases between. In germline, CDR1 is MNHEY, CDR2 SMNVEV (reference sequence). The CDR3 is made up of 16 amino acids. This record belongs to a study of blood T cell repertoires in COVID-19. The overall study: Sources were T cells, B-cell-depleted T cells, or PBMCs; the material itself was cDNA or gDNA.

This chain uses TRBV27 with TRBJ1-2, with D hard to call. The material sequenced was peripheral blood. The source is a man aged 50-60 years with active COVID-19. This CDR3 is CASSLSMGRANYGYTF. The CDR3 DNA follows: TGTGCCAGCAGTTTATCGATGGGTCGGGCTAACTATGGCTACACCTTC.